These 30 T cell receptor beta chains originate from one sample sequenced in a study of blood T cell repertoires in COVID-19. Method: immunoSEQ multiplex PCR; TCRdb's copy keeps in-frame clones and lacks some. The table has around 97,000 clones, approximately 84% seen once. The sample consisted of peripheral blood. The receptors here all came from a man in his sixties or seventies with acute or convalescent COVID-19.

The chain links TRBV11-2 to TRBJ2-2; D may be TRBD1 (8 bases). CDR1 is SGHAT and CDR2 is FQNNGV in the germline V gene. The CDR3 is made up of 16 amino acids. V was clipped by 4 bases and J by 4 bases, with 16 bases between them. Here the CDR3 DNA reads TGTGCCAGCAGCTCCGGACAGGGAGGGAGCACCGGGGAGCTGTTTTTT. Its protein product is CASSSGQGGSTGELFF.

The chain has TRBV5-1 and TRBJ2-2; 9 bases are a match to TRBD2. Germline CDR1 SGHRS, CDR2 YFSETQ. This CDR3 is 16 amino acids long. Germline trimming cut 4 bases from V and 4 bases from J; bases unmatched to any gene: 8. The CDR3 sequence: CASSTGLAWGTGELFF. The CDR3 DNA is TGCGCCAGCAGCACGGGACTAGCTTGGGGCACCGGGGAGCTGTTTTTT.

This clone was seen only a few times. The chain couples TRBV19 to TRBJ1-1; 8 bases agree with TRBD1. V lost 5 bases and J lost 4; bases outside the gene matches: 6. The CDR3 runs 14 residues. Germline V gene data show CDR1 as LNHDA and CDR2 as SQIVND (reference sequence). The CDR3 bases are TGTGCCAGTAGTCATCAGGGGGCAGGCACTGAAGCTTTCTTT. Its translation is CASSHQGAGTEAFF. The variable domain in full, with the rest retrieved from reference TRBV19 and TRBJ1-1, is DGGITQSPKYLFRKEGQNVTLSCEQNLNHDAMYWYRQDPGQGLRLIYYSQIVNDFQKGDIAEGYSVSREKKESFPLTVTSAQKNPTAFYLCASSHQGAGTEAFFGQGTRLTVV.

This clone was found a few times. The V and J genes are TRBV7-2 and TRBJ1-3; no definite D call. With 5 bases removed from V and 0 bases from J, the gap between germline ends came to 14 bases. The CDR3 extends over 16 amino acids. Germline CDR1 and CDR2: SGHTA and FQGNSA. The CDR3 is CASSPHPTGSGNTIYF. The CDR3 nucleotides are TGTGCCAGCAGCCCCCACCCGACGGGCTCTGGAAACACCATATATTTT.

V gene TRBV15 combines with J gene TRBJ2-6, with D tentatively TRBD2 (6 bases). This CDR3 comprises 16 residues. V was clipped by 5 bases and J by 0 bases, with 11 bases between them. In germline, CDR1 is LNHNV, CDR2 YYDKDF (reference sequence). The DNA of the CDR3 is TGTGCCACCAGCCGGGGGACGGCCTCTGGGGCCAACGTCCTGACTTTC. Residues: CATSRGTASGANVLTF.

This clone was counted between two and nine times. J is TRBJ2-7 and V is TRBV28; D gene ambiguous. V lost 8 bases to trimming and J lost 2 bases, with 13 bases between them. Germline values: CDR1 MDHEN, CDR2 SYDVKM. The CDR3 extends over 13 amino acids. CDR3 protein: CASCDSAAYEQYF. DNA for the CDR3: TGTGCCAGCTGTGACTCGGCAGCCTACGAGCAGTACTTC.

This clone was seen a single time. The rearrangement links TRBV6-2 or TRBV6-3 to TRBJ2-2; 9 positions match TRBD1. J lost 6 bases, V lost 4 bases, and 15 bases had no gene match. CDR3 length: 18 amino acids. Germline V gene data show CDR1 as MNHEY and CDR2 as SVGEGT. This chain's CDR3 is CASSSPNRGQNKAGELFF. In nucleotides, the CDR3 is TGTGCCAGCAGTTCCCCCAACAGGGGGCAAAATAAAGCCGGGGAGCTGTTTTTT.

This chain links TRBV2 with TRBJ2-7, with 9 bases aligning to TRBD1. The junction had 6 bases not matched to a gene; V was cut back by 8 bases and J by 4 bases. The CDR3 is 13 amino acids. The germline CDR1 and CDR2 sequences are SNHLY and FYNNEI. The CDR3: CASLRDREYEQYF. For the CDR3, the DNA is TGTGCCAGCCTCCGGGACAGGGAATACGAGCAGTACTTC.

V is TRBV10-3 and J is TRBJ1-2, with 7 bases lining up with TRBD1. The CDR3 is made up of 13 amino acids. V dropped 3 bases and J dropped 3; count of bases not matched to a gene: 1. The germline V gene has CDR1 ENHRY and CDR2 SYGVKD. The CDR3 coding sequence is TGTGCCATCAGTGATACAGGGGACTATGGCTACACCTTC. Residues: CAISDTGDYGYTF.

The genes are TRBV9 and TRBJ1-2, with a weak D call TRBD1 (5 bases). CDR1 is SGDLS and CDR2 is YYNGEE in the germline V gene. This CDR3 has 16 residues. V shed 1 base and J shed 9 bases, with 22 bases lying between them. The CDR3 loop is CASSVSVEGFVMRYTF. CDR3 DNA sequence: TGTGCCAGCAGCGTATCGGTGGAGGGGTTTGTGATGCGCTACACCTTC. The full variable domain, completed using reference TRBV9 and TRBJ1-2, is DSGVTQTPKHLITATGQRVTLRCSPRSGDLSVYWYQQSLDQGLQFLIQYYNGEERAKGNILERFSAQQFPDLHSELNLSSLELGDSALYFCASSVSVEGFVMRYTFGSGTRLTVV.

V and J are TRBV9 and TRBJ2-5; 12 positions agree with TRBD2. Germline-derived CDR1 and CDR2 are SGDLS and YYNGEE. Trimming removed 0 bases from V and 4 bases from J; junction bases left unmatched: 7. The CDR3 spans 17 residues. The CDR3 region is CASSVALTSGGVETQYF. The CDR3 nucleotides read TGTGCCAGCAGCGTAGCTCTGACTAGCGGGGGTGTAGAGACCCAGTACTTC.

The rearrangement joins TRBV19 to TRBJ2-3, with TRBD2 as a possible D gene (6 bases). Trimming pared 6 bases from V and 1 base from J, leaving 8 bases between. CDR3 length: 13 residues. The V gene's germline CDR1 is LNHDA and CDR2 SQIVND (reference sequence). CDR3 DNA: TGTGCCAGTAGGACGGGAGGCACAGATACGCAGTATTTT. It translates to CASRTGGTDTQYF.

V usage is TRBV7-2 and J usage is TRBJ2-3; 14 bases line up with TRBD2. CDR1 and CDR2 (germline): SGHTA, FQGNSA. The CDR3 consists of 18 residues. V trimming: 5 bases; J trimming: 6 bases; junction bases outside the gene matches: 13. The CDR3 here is CASSQRRLAGGPGDTQYF. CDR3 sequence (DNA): TGTGCCAGCAGCCAACGGCGACTAGCGGGAGGGCCCGGGGATACGCAGTATTTT.

The CDR3 region has the DNA TGTGCCAGCAGCCAAGACGACGGGGGGGTCACAGATACGCAGTATTTT. This sequence encodes CASSQDDGGVTDTQYF. V is TRBV3-1 (or the pseudogene TRBV3-2) and J is TRBJ2-3; 8 nucleotides align to TRBD2. The V and J ends lost 0 bases and 2 bases, in that order; junction bases with no gene match: 4. The germline gives CDR1 LGHDT, CDR2 YNNKEL (reference sequence). This CDR3 has 16 amino acids.

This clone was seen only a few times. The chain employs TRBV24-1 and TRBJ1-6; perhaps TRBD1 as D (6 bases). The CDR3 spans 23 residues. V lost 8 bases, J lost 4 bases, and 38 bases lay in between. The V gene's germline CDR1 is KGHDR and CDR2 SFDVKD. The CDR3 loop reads CATIPAPKAGHQSSNEYNSPLHF. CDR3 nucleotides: TGTGCCACCATCCCGGCCCCCAAAGCGGGACACCAATCCTCGAATGAATATAATTCACCCCTCCACTTT.

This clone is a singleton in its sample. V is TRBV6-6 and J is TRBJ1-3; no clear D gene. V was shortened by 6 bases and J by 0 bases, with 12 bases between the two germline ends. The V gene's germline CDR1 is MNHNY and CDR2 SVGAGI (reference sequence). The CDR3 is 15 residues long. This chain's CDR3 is CASSLPGSSGNTIYF. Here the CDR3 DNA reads TGTGCCAGCAGCTTACCCGGGTCCTCTGGAAACACCATATATTTT.

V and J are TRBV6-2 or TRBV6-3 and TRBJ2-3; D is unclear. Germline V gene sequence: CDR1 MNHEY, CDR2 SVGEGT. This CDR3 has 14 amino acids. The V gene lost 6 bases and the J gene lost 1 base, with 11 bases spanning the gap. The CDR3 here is CASRPGSGTDTQYF. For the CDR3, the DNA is TGTGCCAGCAGGCCTGGCAGCGGCACAGATACGCAGTATTTT.

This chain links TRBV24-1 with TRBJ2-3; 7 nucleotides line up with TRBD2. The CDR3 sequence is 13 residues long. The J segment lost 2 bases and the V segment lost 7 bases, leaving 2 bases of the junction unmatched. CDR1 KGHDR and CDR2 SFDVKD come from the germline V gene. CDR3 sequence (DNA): TGTGCCACCAGCGGGGGGAACACAGATACGCAGTATTTT. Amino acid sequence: CATSGGNTDTQYF.

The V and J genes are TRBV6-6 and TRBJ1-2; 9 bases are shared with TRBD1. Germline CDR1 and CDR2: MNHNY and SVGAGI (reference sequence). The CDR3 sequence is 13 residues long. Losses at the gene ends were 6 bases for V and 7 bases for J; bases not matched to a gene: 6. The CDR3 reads CASRQTGGSGYTF. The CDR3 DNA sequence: TGTGCCAGCAGGCAAACAGGGGGCTCTGGCTACACCTTC.

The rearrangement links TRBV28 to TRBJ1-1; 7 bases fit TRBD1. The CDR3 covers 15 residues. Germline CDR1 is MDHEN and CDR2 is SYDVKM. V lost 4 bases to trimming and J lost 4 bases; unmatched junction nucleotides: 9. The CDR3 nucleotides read TGTGCCAGCAGTTGGGCCAGGGGGTTGGGCACTGAAGCTTTCTTT. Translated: CASSWARGLGTEAFF.

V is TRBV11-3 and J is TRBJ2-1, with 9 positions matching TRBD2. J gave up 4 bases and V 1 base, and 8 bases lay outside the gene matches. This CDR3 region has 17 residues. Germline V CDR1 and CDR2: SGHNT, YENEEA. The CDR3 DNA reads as TGTGCCAGCAGCTTAGGGCCTAGCGGGAATGTTTACAATGAGCAGTTCTTC. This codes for CASSLGPSGNVYNEQFF. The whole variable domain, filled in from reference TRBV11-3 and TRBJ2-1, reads EAGVVQSPRYKIIEKKQPVAFWCNPISGHNTLYWYLQNLGQGPELLIRYENEEAVDDSQLPKDRFSAERLKGVDSTLKIQPAELGDSAVYLCASSLGPSGNVYNEQFFGPGTRLTVL.

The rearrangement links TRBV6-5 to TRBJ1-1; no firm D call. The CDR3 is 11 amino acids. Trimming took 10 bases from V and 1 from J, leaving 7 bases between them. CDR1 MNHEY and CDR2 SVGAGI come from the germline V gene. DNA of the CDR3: TGTGCCACCACGCGGAACACTGAAGCTTTCTTT. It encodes CATTRNTEAFF.

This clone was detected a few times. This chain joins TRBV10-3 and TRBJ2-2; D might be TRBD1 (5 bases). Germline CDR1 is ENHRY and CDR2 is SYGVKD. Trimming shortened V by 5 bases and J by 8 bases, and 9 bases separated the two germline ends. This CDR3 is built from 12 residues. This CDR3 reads CAISRSGGELFF. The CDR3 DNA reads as TGTGCCATCAGTCGGTCAGGGGGGGAGCTGTTTTTT.

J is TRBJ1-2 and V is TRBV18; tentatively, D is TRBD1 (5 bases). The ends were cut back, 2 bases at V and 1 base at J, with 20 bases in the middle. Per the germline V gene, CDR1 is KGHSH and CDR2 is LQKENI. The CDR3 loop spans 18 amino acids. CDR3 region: CASSPRLTATLNNYGYTF. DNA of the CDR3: TGTGCCAGCTCACCAAGATTGACAGCGACCCTGAATAACTATGGCTACACCTTC.

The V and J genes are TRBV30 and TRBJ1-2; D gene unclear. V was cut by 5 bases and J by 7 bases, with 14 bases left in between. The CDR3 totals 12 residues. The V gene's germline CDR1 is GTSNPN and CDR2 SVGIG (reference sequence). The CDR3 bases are TGTGCCTGGGGGCAGACTAATACTGGCTACACCTTC. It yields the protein CAWGQTNTGYTF.

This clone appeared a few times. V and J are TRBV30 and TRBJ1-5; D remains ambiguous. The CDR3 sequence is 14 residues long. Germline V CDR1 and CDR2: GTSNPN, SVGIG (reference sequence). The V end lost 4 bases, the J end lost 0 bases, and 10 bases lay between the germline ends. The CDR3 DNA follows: TGTGCCTGGACAAGGCGGGGTAGCAATCAGCCCCAGCATTTT. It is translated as CAWTRRGSNQPQHF.

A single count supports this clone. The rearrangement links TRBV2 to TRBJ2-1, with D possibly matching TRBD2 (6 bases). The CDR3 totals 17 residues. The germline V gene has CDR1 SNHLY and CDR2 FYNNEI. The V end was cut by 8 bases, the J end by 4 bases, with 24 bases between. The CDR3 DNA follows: TGTGCCAGCGGAGGCCCGGATGGGACTTCGGCATACAATGAGCAGTTCTTC. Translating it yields CASGGPDGTSAYNEQFF.

The CDR3 region is CASSNRTVTNEQFF. The CDR3 DNA follows: TGTGCCAGCAGCAACAGGACGGTTACTAATGAGCAGTTCTTC. The genes are TRBV7-9 and TRBJ2-1; perhaps TRBD1 as D (5 bases). Looked up from germline, CDR1 is SEHNR and CDR2 is FQNEAQ (reference sequence). This CDR3 spans 14 amino acids. V was trimmed by 5 bases and J by 7 bases, leaving 15 bases between them.

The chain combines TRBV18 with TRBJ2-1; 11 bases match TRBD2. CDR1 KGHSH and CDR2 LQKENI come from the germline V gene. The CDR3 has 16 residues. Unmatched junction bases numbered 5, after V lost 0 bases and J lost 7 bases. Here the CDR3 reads CASSPPTSGRTNEQFF. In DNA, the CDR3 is TGTGCCAGCTCACCACCAACTAGCGGGAGAACGAATGAGCAGTTCTTC.

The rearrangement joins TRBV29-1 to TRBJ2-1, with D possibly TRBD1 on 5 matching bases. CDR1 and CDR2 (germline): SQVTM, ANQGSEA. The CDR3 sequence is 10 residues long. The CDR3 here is CSQGVDEQFF. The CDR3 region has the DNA TGCAGTCAAGGGGTGGATGAGCAGTTCTTC.